This T cell receptor beta chain derives from a study of blood T cell repertoires in COVID-19 (dated by TCRdb to between 2020 and 2021). Background for the entire study: The collaborator samples originated in the United States, Italy and Spain and spanned the acute and convalescent phases of COVID-19. The material from the prospective study consisted of cDNA or gDNA derived from T cells, B-cell-depleted T cells, or PBMCs. The dataset comprised deeply sampled blood TCRbeta repertoires from subjects exposed to, actively infected with, or recovered from COVID-19. The repertoires were made available in a free public database intended to serve as a resource for research on the immune response to SARS-CoV-2. The samples were drawn from the first 160 participants of the ongoing ImmuneRACE study and from roughly 1,300 subjects provided by 6 global collaborators. A de-identified subject ID, COVID-19 status, age in years and sex were almost always included in the sample metadata. Where available, HLA class I and class II types were obtained from metadata supplied by the sample provider rather than from assay-based typing.

Details on this clone: Its target antigen remains unknown. Base qualities are missing; no much larger clone stands one base away.

Here is what the overall study found, with its caveats: How much clinical and demographic metadata was included differed by source and by participant, and the metadata was provided uncurated.

At one collaborating source in Seattle, patients were enrolled during active infection and were followed longitudinally through the course of disease. Each collaborating institution followed its own protocols to collect whole blood in K2EDTA tubes. For TCRbeta analysis, collaborators shipped samples as frozen whole blood, isolated PBMCs, or DNA extracted from either of those sample types. From cysteine to phenylalanine, the CDR3 is 13 amino acids long. Kept here is only the CDR3 DNA, which spans 39 bases and is read in frame from base 1. Trimming removed 3 bases from V and 1 base from J, leaving 4 bases between the germline ends. TCRbeta CDR3 regions were amplified from genomic DNA by means of the immunoSEQ Assay, a bias-controlled multiplex PCR. The authors processed their data as follows. Nucleated cell counts per sample were estimated from amplification of reference gene primers within the assay. Sequence reads were collapsed and filtered to measure the absolute abundance of every unique TCRbeta CDR3 rearrangement. For each sample, productive Simpson clonality was calculated by taking the square root of Simpson's diversity index across productive rearrangements. TCRdb stores this immuneACCESS table with in-frame sequences only. Part of the clones is absent; in the studies checked, under half of the shortfall reflects unresolved V genes, and no reason is known for the rest. V and J calls and clone size are as listed in that table; D and trimming were resolved from the DNA. The sample includes roughly 180,000 clones, with 79% observed a single time. In total, the top ten clones hold around 8% of the sample.

Recombination connected TRBV12-3 or TRBV12-4 to TRBJ1-5; no D gene is confidently identified. Sample: peripheral blood. This receptor was identified in a woman aged 60-70 years with COVID-19, enrolled during active disease. At the DNA level, the sequence is TGTGCCAGCAGTTTCTACAGCAATCAGCCCCAGCATTTT. Translation gives CASSFYSNQPQHF.